The rows below give T cell receptor beta chains drawn from one sample of a study of graft-versus-host responses after intestinal transplantation. The repertoire was sequenced with immunoSEQ multiplex PCR; TCRdb's copy has only in-frame clones and lacks some. The table has tens of thousands of clones, about nine tenths seen once; the top ten hold about 1.3%. Antigens for these TCRs are unknown. The sequences come from unstimulated CD8+ T cells sorted from spleen or lymph node cells, collected before intestinal transplant. The source of these receptors is a human donor who received an intestinal transplant. Each CDR3 is given with its conserved first and last residue. The order of the fields is J gene, V gene, CDR3 protein.

>TRBJ2-5|TRBV11-2
CASSGPMETQYF
>TRBJ1-2|TRBV29-1
CSARGGTGYTF
>TRBJ2-7|TRBV7-8
CASSLGPAGGPYEQYF
>TRBJ2-7|TRBV5-1
CASSLAVTGNEQYF
>TRBJ2-1|TRBV7-7
CASSPGLAGSYNEQFF
>TRBJ2-2|TRBV9
CASTSGVTGELFF
>TRBJ2-1|TRBV5-6
CASSLANNEQFF
>TRBJ2-1|TRBV7-3
CASSLLAGGQSSYNEQFF
>TRBJ2-3|TRBV5-1
CASSSSGLTDTQYF
>TRBJ2-2|TRBV7-8
CASSFLAGAGTGELFF
>TRBJ1-3|TRBV7-9
CASSAQGGRGNTIYF
>TRBJ2-5|TRBV27
CASRKRGAQETQYF
>TRBJ1-1|TRBV15
CATSTTGAGTEAFF
>TRBJ1-1|TRBV2
CASSTPINWTQTEAFF
>TRBJ1-5|TRBV27
CASSWGTDNQPQHF
>TRBJ1-1|TRBV19
CASSRRWGGRTEAFF
>TRBJ2-7|TRBV5-6
CASSPGTHSYDQYF
>TRBJ1-2|TRBV7-3
CASSLTPSYGYTF
>TRBJ1-2|TRBV5-8
CASSLLGTGANYGYTF
>TRBJ1-1|TRBV7-6
CASSPHELGLTEAFF
>TRBJ2-7|TRBV10-3
CAISGEGGGYEQYF
>TRBJ1-2|TRBV6-1
CASSDGGGYTF
>TRBJ2-5|TRBV5-1
CASSAWDRVQETQYF
>TRBJ1-4|TRBV15
CATSRVPGLANEKLFF
>TRBJ2-5|TRBV7-9
CASSPALMETQYF
>TRBJ2-7|TRBV9
CASSQGQGVSYEQYF
>TRBJ2-1|TRBV4-1
CASSQRWAGSDNEQFF
>TRBJ2-5|TRBV10-3
CAISRGVGEETQYF
>TRBJ2-2|TRBV9
CASSVARGGGELFF
>TRBJ1-1|TRBV27
CASSWTMNTEAFF
>TRBJ2-1|TRBV4-1
CASSQEAGLSDEQFF
>TRBJ1-1|TRBV5-1
CASSPGTTNTEAFF
>TRBJ1-3|TRBV11-2
CASSPAGSREASGNTIYF
>TRBJ2-3|TRBV5-6
CASSVSVVRTDTQYF
>TRBJ2-7|TRBV7-2
CASSAGTGAYEQYF
>TRBJ2-7|TRBV9
CASSSNPTGSYEQYF
>TRBJ1-2|TRBV20-1
CSGGGYTF
>TRBJ1-2|TRBV29-1
CSADTGGGSYGYTF
>TRBJ2-2|TRBV2
CASSEYRPNTGELFF
>TRBJ1-2|TRBV9
CASSVSREGANYGYTF
>TRBJ1-5|TRBV11-2
CASSLGTEAAQHF
>TRBJ2-1|TRBV9
CASSVGTSGGYEQFF
>TRBJ2-5|TRBV13
CASSLRSRGQQETQYF
>TRBJ2-2|TRBV16
CASSQSGSNTGELFF
>TRBJ1-2|TRBV27
CASSTWTGQVDGYTF
>TRBJ2-7|TRBV7-9
CASSGQGRSYEQYF
>TRBJ2-1|TRBV11-2
CASSITGLAGGGATGEQFF
>TRBJ2-5|TRBV7-9
CASSLRSGQWETQYF
>TRBJ2-7|TRBV7-9
CASSPLGTGVEEQYF
>TRBJ1-2|TRBV6-1
CASSEWRYTF
>TRBJ2-5|TRBV19
CASSIPGDETQYF
>TRBJ2-7|TRBV5-5
CASSAMVPNYEQYF
>TRBJ2-3|TRBV14
CASSQRGFTRDTQYF
>TRBJ2-5|TRBV4-1
CASSLPTSGKTQYF
>.|TRBV27
CASRYRVAYEQYF